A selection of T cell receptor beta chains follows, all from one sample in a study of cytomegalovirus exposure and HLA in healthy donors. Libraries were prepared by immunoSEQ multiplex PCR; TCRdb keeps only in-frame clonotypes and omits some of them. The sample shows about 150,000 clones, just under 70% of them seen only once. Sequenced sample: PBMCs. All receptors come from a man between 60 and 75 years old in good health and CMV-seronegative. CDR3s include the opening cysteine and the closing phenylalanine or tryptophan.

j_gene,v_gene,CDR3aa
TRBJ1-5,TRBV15,CATSRDRRVGNQPQHF
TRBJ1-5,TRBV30,CAWSVRTGDQPQHF
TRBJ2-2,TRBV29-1,CSARSGGRTGELFF
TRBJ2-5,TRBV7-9,CASSHHDRGGETQYF
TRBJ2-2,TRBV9,CASSVVAGTVGELFF
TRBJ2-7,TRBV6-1,CASNVGQGDYEQYF
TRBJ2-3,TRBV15,CATEPGQLTDTQYF
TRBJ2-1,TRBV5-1,CASSLDTTGESVNEQFF
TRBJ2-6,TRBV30,CAWSLGGRSGANVLTF
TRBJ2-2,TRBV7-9,CASSLDMTGDGTGELFF
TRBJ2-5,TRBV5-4,CASSLARGQETQYF
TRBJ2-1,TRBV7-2,CASSLAVTGINEQFF
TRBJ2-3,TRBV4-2,CASSQDLPDTQYF
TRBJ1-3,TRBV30,CAWSKRGFGNTIYF
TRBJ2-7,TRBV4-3,CASSQERDEQYF
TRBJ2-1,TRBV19,CASSAGTSVYNEQFF
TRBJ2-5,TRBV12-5,CASASAETQYF
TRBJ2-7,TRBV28,CASSWRDRGLYEQYF
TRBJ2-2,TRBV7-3,CASSLAGSNTGELFF
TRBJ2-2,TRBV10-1,CASSDLAGALTGELFF
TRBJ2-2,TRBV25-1,CASRGQSGTGELFF
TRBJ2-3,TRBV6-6,CASSYAGGRTDTQYF
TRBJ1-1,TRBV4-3,CASSQADSLNTEAFF
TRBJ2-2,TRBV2,CASSIHRTNTGELFF
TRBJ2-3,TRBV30,CAWSGGTSGRADTQYF
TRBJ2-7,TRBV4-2,CASSQEITSGRAGSYEQYF
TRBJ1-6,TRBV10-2,CASSSKQGVNSPLHF
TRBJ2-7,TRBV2,CASKWTGVDYEQYF
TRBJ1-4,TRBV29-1,CSVEGQGQEKLFF
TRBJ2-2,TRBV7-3,CASRTSGAGKDTGELFF
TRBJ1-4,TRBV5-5,CASSSGATNEKLFF
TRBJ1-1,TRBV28,CASSLRGTEAFF
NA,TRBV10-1,CASSDRLAGGFYEQYF
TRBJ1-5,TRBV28,CASSGAPTGGQPQHF
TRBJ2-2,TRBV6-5,CASSLAGELFF
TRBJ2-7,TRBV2,CASSAGTGGYEQYF
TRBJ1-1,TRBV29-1,CSVDLRNMNTEAFF
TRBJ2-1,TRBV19,CASSSTSINYNEQFF
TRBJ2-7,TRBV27,CASSSGTSSYEQYF
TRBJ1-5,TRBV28,CASSLLDGGFNQPQHF
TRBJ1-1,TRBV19,CASSIGPGSLEAFF
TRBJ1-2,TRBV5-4,CASSLSGTDYGYTF
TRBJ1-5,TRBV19,CASRGDISNQPQHF
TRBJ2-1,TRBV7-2,CASSPRETQFF
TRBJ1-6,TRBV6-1,CASSERVGTGNNSPLHF
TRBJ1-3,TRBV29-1,CSVAIEPQGWSSGNTIYF
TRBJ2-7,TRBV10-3,CAISDRGQVNSYEQYF
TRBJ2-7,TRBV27,CASRSGGHSYEQYF
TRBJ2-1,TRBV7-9,CASSPRTGSYNEQFF
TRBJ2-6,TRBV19,CASTEREGSGANVLTF
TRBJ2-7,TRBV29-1,CSVEKPIGLAGFYEQYF
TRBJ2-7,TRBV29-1,CSARTSGYYYEQYF
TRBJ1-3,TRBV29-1,CSAEGTGSGNTIYF
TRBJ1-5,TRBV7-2,CASTSGQLRPQHF
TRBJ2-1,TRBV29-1,CSDLQGANYNEQFF
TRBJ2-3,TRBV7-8,CASSSRADTQYF